This record looks at one T cell receptor (beta chain) sequence and its context. The CDR3 spans 16 residues. V was pared by 4 bases and J by 3 bases, with 10 bases of the junction left unmatched. The germline gives CDR1 MNHNS, CDR2 SASEGT. The record originates from a study of blood T cell repertoires in COVID-19. Across the study: Collection of acute and convalescent COVID-19 samples took place in the United States, Italy and Spain. PBMCs, B-cell-depleted T cells, or T cells were the source of the cDNA or gDNA that made up the material.

Original processing methods: Amplification with reference gene primers provided the estimates of nucleated cell counts. TCRdb's table, derived via immunoSEQ multiplex PCR, lists solely in-frame clones and lacks some. The V and J calls and clone size are taken from that table; D and trimming were inferred from the DNA. The data show about 300,000 clones, 88% seen once. The chain has TRBV6-1 and TRBJ2-5; 8 positions match TRBD2. The TCR comes from a young woman who had recovered from COVID-19. The source material was peripheral blood. CDR3 loop: CASSAGGGRPKETQYF. The CDR3 bases are TGTGCCAGCAGTGCGGGAGGGGGAAGGCCAAAAGAGACCCAGTACTTC.